This T cell receptor beta chain was observed in a study of sequential checkpoint blockade in melanoma. Overall study results and limits: In arm A, pretreatment tumor clonality was associated with response.

Comments on this clone: Its antigen is still unknown.

Profiling relied on immunoSEQ multiplex PCR, and the TCRdb table lists in-frame clones only, not all of them. The sample records around 4,000 clones, roughly 20% being singletons. Treatment: randomized to nivolumab then ipilimumab (arm A) or the reverse (arm B). The sequence derives from a human donor with melanoma. The sample consisted of tumor tissue (inferred from file names), taken from a patient given nivolumab and ipilimumab in sequence.

For the CDR3, the DNA is TGTGCCAGCATACCGCGTGGAGAGGCCTACGAGCAGTACTTC. This translates into CASIPRGEAYEQYF. The chain links TRBV28 to TRBJ2-7; no firm D call. The CDR3 runs 14 residues. The V end lost 7 bases, the J end lost 2 bases, and 15 bases lay between the germline ends. Per germline, CDR1 MDHEN and CDR2 SYDVKM.